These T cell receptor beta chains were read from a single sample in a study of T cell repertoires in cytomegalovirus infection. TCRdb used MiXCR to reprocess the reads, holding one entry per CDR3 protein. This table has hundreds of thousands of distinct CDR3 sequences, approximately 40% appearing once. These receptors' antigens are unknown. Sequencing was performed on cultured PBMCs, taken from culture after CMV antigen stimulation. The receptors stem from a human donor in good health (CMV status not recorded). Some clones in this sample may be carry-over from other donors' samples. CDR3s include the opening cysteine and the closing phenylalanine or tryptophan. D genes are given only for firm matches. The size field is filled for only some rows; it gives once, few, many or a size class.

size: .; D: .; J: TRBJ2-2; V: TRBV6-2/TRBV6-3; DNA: TGTGCCAGCAGAGGCCTTCGGGTTAACACCGGGGAGCTGTTTTTT; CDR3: CASRGLRVNTGELFF
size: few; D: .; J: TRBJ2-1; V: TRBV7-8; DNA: TGTGCCAGCAGCAGTCCCGGGACGAGCAATGAGCAGTTCTTC; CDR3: CASSSPGTSNEQFF
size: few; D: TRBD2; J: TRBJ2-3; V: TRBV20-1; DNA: TGCAGTGCTAGAGGGAGCGGGAGGGCCACAGATACGCAGTATTTT; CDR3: CSARGSGRATDTQYF
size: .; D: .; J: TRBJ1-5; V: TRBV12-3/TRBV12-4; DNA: TGTGCCAGCAGTTTGGGGCAGGGGTTTCAGCCCCAGCATTTT; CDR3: CASSLGQGFQPQHF
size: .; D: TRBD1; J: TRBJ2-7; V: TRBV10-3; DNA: TGTGCCATCGCGAGACAGGGCTACGAGCAGTACTTC; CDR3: CAIARQGYEQYF
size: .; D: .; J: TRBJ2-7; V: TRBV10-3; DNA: TGTGCCATCAGACCCCCGGGACCCTCCTACGAGCAGTACTTC; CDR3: CAIRPPGPSYEQYF
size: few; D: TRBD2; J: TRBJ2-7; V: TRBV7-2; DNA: TGTGCCAGCAGCTCCGGACTAGCGGTCTACGAGCAGTACTTC; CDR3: CASSSGLAVYEQYF
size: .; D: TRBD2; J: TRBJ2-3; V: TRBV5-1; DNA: TGCGCCAGCAGCTTGAGGACTAGCGGGGCCCTGTTACGCACAGATACGCAGTATTTT; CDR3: CASSLRTSGALLRTDTQYF
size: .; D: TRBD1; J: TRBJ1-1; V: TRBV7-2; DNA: TGTGCCAGCAGCTTAGTAGGCGGTGGAGCAGGGGGCTTCACTGAAGCTTTCTTT; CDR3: CASSLVGGGAGGFTEAFF
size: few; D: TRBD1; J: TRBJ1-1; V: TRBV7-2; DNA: TGTGCCAGCAGCTCCCGAATGGACAGGGGGAACACTGAAGCTTTCTTT; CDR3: CASSSRMDRGNTEAFF
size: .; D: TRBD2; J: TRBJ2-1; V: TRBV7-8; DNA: TGTGCCAGCAGCTCCCCAACTAGCGGAGAGAGCTCCTACAATGAGCAGTTCTTC; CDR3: CASSSPTSGESSYNEQFF
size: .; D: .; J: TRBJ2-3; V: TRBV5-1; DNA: TGCGCCAGCAGCTATATCCGGGCCATCACTGGCGCAGATACGCAGTATTTT; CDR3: CASSYIRAITGADTQYF
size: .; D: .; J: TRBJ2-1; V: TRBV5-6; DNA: TGTGCCAGCAGCTTGGTGACGGGACCGGGAAACAATGAGCAGTTCTTC; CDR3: CASSLVTGPGNNEQFF
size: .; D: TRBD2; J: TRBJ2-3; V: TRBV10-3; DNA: TGTGCCATCAGTGAACTAGCGGGAGTGACAGATACGCAGTATTTT; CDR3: CAISELAGVTDTQYF
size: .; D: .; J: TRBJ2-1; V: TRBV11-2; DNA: TGTGCCAGCAGCTTAGCCTCTAGCTCCCTTGGGAACATCGGTGAGCAGTTCTTC; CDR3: CASSLASSSLGNIGEQFF
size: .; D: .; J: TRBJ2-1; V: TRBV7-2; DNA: TGTGCCAGCAGCTTAGTGGGGGGCTACTACAATGAGCAGTTCTTC; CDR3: CASSLVGGYYNEQFF
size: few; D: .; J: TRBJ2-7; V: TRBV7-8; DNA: TGTGCCAGCAGCTTAGTTGGTGGGAGTCGCGCCTACGAGCAGTACTTC; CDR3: CASSLVGGSRAYEQYF
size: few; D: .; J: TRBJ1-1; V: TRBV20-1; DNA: TGCAGTGCTAGCCTCCCTATCGCCACTGAAGCTTTCTTT; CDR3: CSASLPIATEAFF